These 22 T cell receptor beta chains came from one sample sequenced in a study of identical twins (TCRdb year 2016). Library method: 5' RACE. The reads were generated on an Illumina HiSeq 2000. The raw public data were reprocessed by TCRdb itself: fastp quality trimming at Q25, MiXCR clonotype calling, in-frame beta chains only. Rows are combined by CDR3 protein, so each entry shows the most common genes and DNA. Recorded for this sample are a few hundred thousand distinct CDR3 sequences; 9.6% of them occurred a single time. The ten largest make up roughly 3% of the sample. This sample also appeared in a second study, on yellow fever vaccine responses in identical twins.

Sequencing was carried out using PBMCs. The receptors here all came from a woman aged 18 to 35 in good health.

The V call is TRBV7-9, the J call TRBJ2-5; D remains unclear. The CDR3 has 16 amino acids. From germline, CDR1 is SEHNR and CDR2 FQNEAQ (reference sequence). V was pared by 5 bases and J by 2 bases, with 18 bases between. CDR3 amino acids: CASSPPRSEGQETQYF. The CDR3, as DNA: TGTGCCAGCAGCCCGCCCCGGTCAGAAGGGCAAGAGACCCAGTACTTC.

This clonotype has only a few counts. This sequence joins TRBV12-3 or TRBV12-4 and TRBJ2-5; D possibly matches TRBD1 or TRBD2 (5 bases each). V lost 3 bases and J 5 bases, leaving 13 bases between the germline ends. This CDR3 contains 14 residues. This chain's CDR3 is CASSLMGREETQYF. The CDR3 DNA is TGTGCCAGCAGTTTGATGGGCAGGGAGGAGACCCAGTACTTC.

This clonotype came up many times. The V and J genes are TRBV2 and TRBJ1-2, with TRBD1 matching 7 bases. Germline V gene sequence: CDR1 SNHLY, CDR2 FYNNEI. The CDR3 loop spans 12 amino acids. Unmatched junction bases numbered 2, after V lost 4 bases and J lost 6 bases. The CDR3 coding sequence is TGTGCCAGCAGTGTACAGGGGAATGGCTACACCTTC. It specifies CASSVQGNGYTF.

The chain links TRBV6-5 to TRBJ2-7; D remains ambiguous. In germline, CDR1 is MNHEY, CDR2 SVGAGI. This CDR3 is 14 amino acids long. The V end lost 4 bases, the J end lost 2 bases, and 12 bases lay between the germline ends. CDR3 in DNA: TGTGCCAGCAGTTCCCCCGGTGGGGCCTACGAGCAGTACTTC. Protein sequence: CASSSPGGAYEQYF.

This clonotype was counted ten times or more. The J gene is TRBJ2-1, the V gene TRBV5-1; unclear D gene. V was pared by 0 bases and J by 4 bases, with 11 bases between. This CDR3 has 15 amino acids. Germline loops: CDR1 SGHRS, CDR2 YFSETQ. This CDR3 is CASSLAVGRYNEQFF. For the CDR3, the DNA is TGCGCCAGCAGCTTGGCGGTCGGACGATACAATGAGCAGTTCTTC.

This clonotype was observed a few times. The CDR3 region has the DNA TGTGCCAGCAGTTCCCTTGCGACAGGGGACAACGAGCAGTACTTC. This encodes CASSSLATGDNEQYF. This chain links TRBV27 with TRBJ2-7, with 8 bases that match TRBD1. Trimming at V came to 4 bases and at J to 5 bases, leaving 10 bases not matched to a gene. CDR3 length: 15 residues. The germline CDR1 and CDR2 sequences are MNHEY and SMNVEV (reference sequence).

This clonotype has a handful of counts. V and J are TRBV20-1 and TRBJ2-5, with 8 bases lining up with TRBD2. Germline CDR1 is DFQATT and CDR2 is SNEGSKA (reference sequence). This CDR3 spans 14 amino acids. V lost 5 bases to trimming and J lost 5 bases; unmatched junction nucleotides: 10. This chain's CDR3 is CSAPKDGGAETQYF. The CDR3 nucleotides read TGCAGTGCTCCTAAGGACGGGGGGGCTGAGACCCAGTACTTC.

V usage is TRBV3-1 and J usage is TRBJ1-3; 7 nucleotides match TRBD1. The trim removed 0 bases at V and 2 bases at J, leaving 7 bases unmatched. Per the germline V gene, CDR1 is LGHDT and CDR2 is YNNKEL (reference sequence). This CDR3 spans 17 amino acids. CDR3 sequence reads: CASSQDRQGGAGNTIYF. In nucleotides, the CDR3 is TGTGCCAGCAGCCAAGATCGACAGGGAGGCGCTGGAAACACCATATATTTT.

This clonotype was seen a few times. A read error may account for a junction end that differs from germline. The V and J genes are TRBV7-7 and TRBJ2-7; 9 nucleotides line up with TRBD1. CDR1 and CDR2 from the germline V gene are SSHAT and FNYEAQ (reference sequence). The length of the CDR3 is 12 residues. CDR3 sequence: CASKGQGGEQYF. The CDR3 DNA is TGTGCTAGCAAGGGACAGGGAGGCGAGCAGTACTTC. Drawing the rest from reference TRBV7-7 and TRBJ2-7, the complete variable domain is GAGVSQSPRYKVTKRGQDVTLRCDPISSHATLYWYQQALGQGPEFLTYFNYEAQPDKSGLPSDRFSAERPEGSISTLTIQRTEQRDSAMYRCASKGQGGEQYFGPGTRLTVT.

The chain combines TRBV29-1 with TRBJ2-1; 7 bases map to TRBD2. J gave up 7 bases and V 8 bases, and 11 bases lay outside the gene matches. The CDR3 runs to 13 residues. Germline V gives CDR1 SQVTM, CDR2 ANQGSEA. The CDR3 coding sequence is TGCAGCACGACGGGCGGGAGAGGGAATGAGCAGTTCTTC. As protein: CSTTGGRGNEQFF.

This clonotype has more than one count but fewer than ten. The J gene is TRBJ2-2, the V gene TRBV10-2, with TRBD2 as a possible D gene (5 bases). This CDR3 region has 14 residues. Germline assignment: CDR1 WSHSY and CDR2 SAAADI. The V end was cut by 11 bases, the J end by 0 bases, with 13 bases between. The CDR3 protein is CAFPDYPNTGELFF. DNA for the CDR3: TGCGCCTTTCCAGACTATCCGAACACCGGGGAGCTGTTTTTT.

V is TRBV6-1 and J is TRBJ2-7, with 9 bases matching TRBD1. V dropped 7 bases and J dropped 7; count of bases not matched to a gene: 8. The length of the CDR3 is 13 residues. Germline V gene sequence: CDR1 MNHNS, CDR2 SASEGT. The CDR3 DNA reads TGTGCCAGCAACAGGGGGCCCCTACTTGAGCAGTACTTC. Translated: CASNRGPLLEQYF.

V and J are TRBV7-6 and TRBJ2-3; D uncertain. The germline CDR1 and CDR2 sequences are SGHVS and FNYEAQ. The CDR3 covers 15 residues. V lost 2 bases, J lost 1 base, and 10 bases lay in between. The CDR3 reads CASSLLTFGTDTQYF. The CDR3 bases are TGTGCCAGCAGCTTACTCACCTTCGGCACAGATACGCAGTATTTT.

This clonotype was detected ten times or more. V and J are TRBV28 and TRBJ1-2, with a weak D call TRBD1 (5 bases). The CDR3 has 16 residues. Per the germline V gene, CDR1 is MDHEN and CDR2 is SYDVKM. Deletions cut 7 bases from V and 3 bases from J, with 21 bases between. CDR3 sequence (DNA): TGTGCCAGCACCCCCCCGACGGGGCGGCTTGACTATGGCTACACCTTC. It encodes CASTPPTGRLDYGYTF.

V gene TRBV6-5 combines with J gene TRBJ2-2, with TRBD1 identical over 9 bases. The germline CDR1 and CDR2 sequences are MNHEY and SVGAGI. The junction had 3 bases not matched to a gene; V was cut back by 2 bases and J by 2 bases. CDR3 length equals 16 residues. DNA for the CDR3: TGTGCCAGCAGTTACCCTACAGGGGGCAACACCGGGGAGCTGTTTTTT. Translating gives CASSYPTGGNTGELFF.

In its sample, this clonotype was seen many times. This rearrangement joins TRBV7-9 to TRBJ2-7; D may correspond to TRBD1 or TRBD2 (6 bases each). Per the germline V gene, CDR1 is SEHNR and CDR2 is FQNEAQ (reference sequence). The V and J ends lost 1 base and 3 bases respectively, with 13 bases between them. The CDR3 sequence is 15 residues long. The chain's CDR3 is CASSLEQGLYYEQYF. In nucleotides, the CDR3 is TGTGCCAGCAGCTTAGAACAGGGACTTTACTACGAGCAGTACTTC.

This clonotype was observed at least ten times. The genes are TRBV7-9 and TRBJ2-3; 14 bases align to TRBD2. V lost 7 bases to trimming and J lost 4 bases; unmatched junction nucleotides: 7. CDR3 length: 16 amino acids. The germline CDR1 and CDR2 sequences are SEHNR and FQNEAQ (reference sequence). CDR3 in DNA: TGTGCCAGCACCCTCGTGGGACTAGCGGGGGCAGATACGCAGTATTTT. This sequence encodes CASTLVGLAGADTQYF.

The V and J genes are TRBV4-3 and TRBJ2-3, with 12 bases aligning to TRBD2. Germline V CDR1 and CDR2: LGHNA, YSLEER. The CDR3 covers 20 residues. The ends lost 1 base at V and 2 bases at J; junction bases unmatched: 13. This chain's CDR3 is CASSQAWTSGEVGPTDTQYF. CDR3 in DNA: TGCGCCAGCAGCCAAGCTTGGACTAGCGGGGAGGTAGGGCCCACAGATACGCAGTATTTT.

This clonotype was recorded at least ten times. V gene TRBV11-1 combines with J gene TRBJ2-3; TRBD2 matches 15 bases. CDR1 and CDR2 from the germline V gene are SGHAT and FQDESV (reference sequence). V lost 5 bases to trimming and J lost 0 bases; unmatched junction nucleotides: 6. CDR3 length: 18 amino acids. The CDR3 coding sequence is TGTGCCAGCAGCCCAGGGACTAGCGGGGGGTACAGCACAGATACGCAGTATTTT. Translated, it gives CASSPGTSGGYSTDTQYF. The full variable domain, its missing parts supplied by reference TRBV11-1 and TRBJ2-3, is EAEVAQSPRYKITEKSQAVAFWCDPISGHATLYWYRQILGQGPELLVQFQDESVVDDSQLPKDRFSAERLKGVDSTLKIQPAELGDSAMYLCASSPGTSGGYSTDTQYFGPGTRLTVL.

The table lists this clonotype with many counts. V is TRBV10-3 and J is TRBJ2-3; 11 bases match TRBD2. From germline, CDR1 is ENHRY and CDR2 SYGVKD. This CDR3 has 16 amino acids. Unmatched junction bases numbered 5, after V lost 4 bases and J lost 2 bases. The CDR3 DNA is TGTGCCATCAGTGGATTAGCGGGGGGGATCACAGATACGCAGTATTTT. Translated: CAISGLAGGITDTQYF.

In this sample, this clonotype turned up many times. The J gene is TRBJ2-1, the V gene TRBV5-1, with 9 bases aligning to TRBD2. The CDR3 sequence is 15 residues long. Germline CDR1 is SGHRS and CDR2 is YFSETQ. The V gene end was trimmed by 4 bases and the J gene end by 8 bases; junction bases not matched to a gene: 10. CDR3 bases: TGCGCCAGCAGCCTCATGGTAGCGGGGGCTTATGAGCAGTTCTTC. Translated, it gives CASSLMVAGAYEQFF.

The rearrangement uses TRBV28 and TRBJ1-6; maybe TRBD1 (6 bases). From germline, CDR1 is MDHEN and CDR2 SYDVKM. CDR3 length equals 15 residues. Trimming stripped 5 bases from V and 15 bases from J, with 23 bases between. CDR3 in amino acids: CASSGGQRKAFDLHF. CDR3 nucleotide sequence: TGTGCCAGCAGTGGCGGACAGAGGAAGGCATTCGACCTCCACTTT.